The clone carrying this TCR beta chain occurred many times. This sample is drawn from a study of T cells in Graves' hyperthyroidism and ophthalmopathy. Study as a whole: Pretreatment peripheral blood was obtained at initial diagnosis.

Template material for amplifying TCR beta CDR3 regions consisted of RNA transcripts. In the first-round RT-PCR of the TCR CDR3, the HTBI primer set was used. MiXCR was run by TCRdb on the multiplex PCR reads, yielding one entry per CDR3 protein. Of 300,000 to 450,000 distinct CDR3 sequences listed, 15% to 19% are singletons. The CDR3 is 16 amino acids. From germline, CDR1 is SGHRS and CDR2 YFSETQ. The J segment lost 1 base and the V segment lost 4 bases, leaving 6 bases of the junction unmatched. The blood sample dates from first hyperthyroidism diagnosis, preceding any ophthalmopathy symptoms. V usage is TRBV5-1 and J usage is TRBJ2-7, with 12 bases matching TRBD2. The clonotype comes from a young woman with Graves' hyperthyroidism that later progressed to Graves' ophthalmopathy. Input material: blood. The CDR3, as DNA: TGCGCCAGCAGCGTATCCGGGACTAGCGGGTCCTACGAGCAGTACTTC. This sequence encodes CASSVSGTSGSYEQYF.